A single sample is the source of the 14 T cell receptor beta chains below, sequenced in a study of beta chain features in type 1 diabetes. Study-level results: People with Type 1 diabetes carried modestly yet significantly shorter TCRB CDR3s in all four CD4+ subsets.

Every isolated RNA sample was fully reverse transcribed, so sequencing captured expressed TCRB transcripts. Sequencing used immunoSEQ multiplex PCR; TCRdb keeps in-frame clones, though not all of them. The table shows around 56,000 clones, with around half occurring only once. Their antigens remain unidentified. The specimen was Tregs from blood. Receptors originate from a woman in her forties with type 1 diabetes.

J is TRBJ2-3 and V is TRBV5-1; 10 bases match TRBD2. Trimming removed 7 bases from V and 1 base from J; junction bases left unmatched: 3. The CDR3 totals 14 residues. Germline CDR1 is SGHRS and CDR2 is YFSETQ. The CDR3 loop reads CASGGLAGTDTQYF. CDR3 coding DNA: TGCGCCAGCGGTGGACTAGCGGGCACAGATACGCAGTATTTT.

This clone was counted between two and nine times. This CDR3 reads CASNLLRAINYGYTF. CDR3 bases: TGTGCCAGCAACCTTCTTCGAGCGATTAACTATGGCTACACCTTC. The V call is TRBV7-9, the J call TRBJ1-2; unclear D gene. The length of the CDR3 is 15 residues. The germline V gene encodes CDR1 SEHNR and CDR2 FQNEAQ (reference sequence). Trimming removed 7 bases from V and 1 base from J, with 16 bases in between.

The V gene is TRBV2, the J gene TRBJ2-7; no clear D gene. V gave up 5 bases and J gave up 6 bases, with 8 bases separating them. This CDR3 comprises 11 residues. Germline CDR1 is SNHLY and CDR2 is FYNNEI. The CDR3 DNA reads as TGTGCCAGCAGTCCCACTCGCGAGCAGTACTTC. Protein product: CASSPTREQYF.

V usage is TRBV5-1 and J usage is TRBJ1-5; the D gene is possibly TRBD1 (5 bases). Germline CDR1 reads SGHRS; CDR2 reads YFSETQ. The CDR3 consists of 15 residues. V shed 0 bases and J shed 2 bases, with 9 bases lying between them. As DNA, the CDR3 is TGCGCCAGCAGCTTGGAAGGGGCGGGCAATCAGCCCCAGCATTTT. As protein: CASSLEGAGNQPQHF.

The chain links TRBV20-1 to TRBJ1-2, with a tentative D call TRBD1 (5 bases). Germline V CDR1 and CDR2: DFQATT, SNEGSKA (reference sequence). V was shortened by 6 bases and J by 6 bases, with 11 bases between the two germline ends. CDR3 length equals 11 residues. The CDR3 coding sequence is TGCAGTGCCCTAGGGGCAGATGGCTACACCTTC. It translates to CSALGADGYTF.

V gene TRBV4-2 combines with J gene TRBJ2-3; TRBD2 matches at 10 bases. Germline CDR1 is LGHNA and CDR2 is YNFKEQ. The CDR3 is 18 residues long. Trimming took 1 base from V and 2 from J; bases not matched to a gene: 9. CDR3 protein: CASSQVMRLAGVTDTQYF. The DNA for the CDR3 is TGTGCCAGCAGCCAAGTCATGAGACTAGCGGGCGTCACAGATACGCAGTATTTT.

This clone was picked up a small number of times. This chain joins TRBV11-1 and TRBJ2-1; a possible D gene is TRBD1 (6 bases). Deletions cut 5 bases from V and 15 bases from J, with 20 bases between. CDR1 is SGHAT and CDR2 is FQDESV in the germline V gene (reference sequence). This CDR3 has 13 amino acids. CDR3 nucleotides: TGTGCCAGCAGCCCACAGGGAGCCTACAGCCCGTTCTTC. This translates into CASSPQGAYSPFF.

This clone was seen only once. The chain employs TRBV9 and TRBJ2-5; the D gene is possibly TRBD1 (6 bases). The DNA end is a closer match to TRBJ2-7, so the J assignment may be wrong. This CDR3 spans 12 amino acids. The germline CDR1 and CDR2 sequences are SGDLS and YYNGEE. The CDR3 sequence: CASSVPGAEQYF. The CDR3, as DNA: TGTGCCAGCAGCGTTCCAGGGGCCGAGCAGTACTTC.

In this sample, this clone turned up many times. This chain links TRBV7-2 with TRBJ1-1, with 7 bases identical to TRBD1. The germline CDR1 and CDR2 sequences are SGHTA and FQGNSA. V trimming: 5 bases; J trimming: 9 bases; junction bases outside the gene matches: 6. CDR3 size: 12 residues. The CDR3 spells CASSLLTGKAFF. The CDR3 bases are TGTGCCAGCAGCCTGTTGACAGGGAAAGCTTTCTTT.

The chain combines TRBV19 with TRBJ1-5, with TRBD1 identical over 11 bases. CDR1 is LNHDA, CDR2 SQIVND, per germline (reference sequence). The V and J ends lost 8 bases and 5 bases, in that order; junction bases with no gene match: 5. CDR3 length: 14 residues. CDR3 DNA sequence: TGTGCCAGTGTCAGGACAGGGGGCCATCAGCCCCAGCATTTT. This codes for CASVRTGGHQPQHF.

This clone turned up a few times. The rearrangement uses TRBV6-1 and TRBJ2-3; D may be TRBD1 (5 bases). The CDR3 loop spans 12 amino acids. Trimming removed 6 bases at V and 9 bases at J, with 13 bases between. Germline assignment: CDR1 MNHNS and CDR2 SASEGT. This CDR3 reads CASSQTGYTQYF. The DNA of the CDR3 is TGTGCCAGCAGCCAAACAGGATACACGCAGTATTTT.

This clone was detected a few times. The J gene is TRBJ1-1, the V gene TRBV5-1; no clear D gene. The germline V gene has CDR1 SGHRS and CDR2 YFSETQ. The CDR3 has 12 residues. Trimming removed 4 bases from V and 2 bases from J, with 6 bases in between. The DNA of the CDR3 is TGCGCCAGCAGCCACAGTAACACTGAAGCTTTCTTT. Protein sequence: CASSHSNTEAFF.

This clone was seen a few times. This chain uses TRBV18 with TRBJ2-1; maybe TRBD1 (6 bases). Germline V gene data show CDR1 as KGHSH and CDR2 as LQKENI. Trimming removed 5 bases at V and 4 bases at J, with 12 bases between. The CDR3 has 14 amino acids. CDR3 sequence: CASSSDSSYNEQFF. The CDR3 coding sequence is TGTGCCAGCTCATCGGACAGTTCATACAATGAGCAGTTCTTC.

Written as DNA, the CDR3 is TGCAGTGCTAGCGTCCCAGATACGCAGTATTTT. This codes for CSASVPDTQYF. The V gene is TRBV20-1, the J gene TRBJ2-3; D gene uncertain. The CDR3 has 11 residues. V was pared by 3 bases and J by 4 bases, with 5 bases between. Germline V gene lookup returns CDR1 DFQATT and CDR2 SNEGSKA (reference sequence).